The 7 T cell receptor beta chains below were found in one sample sequenced in a study of blood T cell repertoires in COVID-19. The method was immunoSEQ multiplex PCR; TCRdb's version includes in-frame clones alone and lacks a portion of them. The sample has approximately 330,000 clones; over 80% are singletons. The specimen sequenced was peripheral blood. These receptors were taken from a man aged 30 to 39 with COVID-19, enrolled during active disease.

The V and J genes are TRBV29-1 and TRBJ2-7; D call uncertain. CDR1 and CDR2 from the germline V gene are SQVTM and ANQGSEA. The V end lost 1 base, the J end lost 3 bases, and 7 bases lay between the germline ends. The CDR3 covers 12 residues. CDR3 sequence reads: CSVEGPGYEQYF. In DNA form, the CDR3 reads TGCAGCGTTGAAGGTCCCGGCTACGAGCAGTACTTC.

The genes are TRBV2 and TRBJ2-7; a weak D match, TRBD2 (5 bases). The V end lost 3 bases, the J end lost 2 bases, and 20 bases lay between the germline ends. The CDR3 has 17 amino acids. Germline CDR1 is SNHLY and CDR2 is FYNNEI. DNA of the CDR3: TGTGCCAGCAGTGATAGGGAGTTATGGCCCCTCACCTACGAGCAGTACTTC. Translating it yields CASSDRELWPLTYEQYF.

This rearrangement joins TRBV11-2 to TRBJ2-1, with 7 bases lining up with TRBD1. The trim removed 5 bases at V and 12 bases at J, leaving 4 bases unmatched. Germline V gene data show CDR1 as SGHAT and CDR2 as FQNNGV. This CDR3 is 11 amino acids long. CDR3 bases: TGTGCCAGCAGCCTACAGGGGAGGCAGTTCTTC. It codes for CASSLQGRQFF. The whole variable domain, filled in from reference TRBV11-2 and TRBJ2-1, reads EAGVAQSPRYKIIEKRQSVAFWCNPISGHATLYWYQQILGQGPKLLIQFQNNGVVDDSQLPKDRFSAERLKGVDSTLKIQPAKLEDSAVYLCASSLQGRQFFGPGTRLTVL.

The chain couples TRBV6-6 to TRBJ1-4, with TRBD1 matching 9 bases. The V segment lost 6 bases and the J segment 7 bases; nucleotides outside the gene matches: 9. The CDR3 is 15 amino acids. CDR1 is MNHNY and CDR2 is SVGAGI in the germline V gene (reference sequence). CDR3 sequence: CASRSGQGEREKLFF. CDR3 nucleotides: TGTGCCAGCAGGTCGGGACAGGGCGAACGTGAAAAACTGTTTTTT.

This chain joins TRBV20-1 and TRBJ1-3; the D is unclear. From germline, CDR1 is DFQATT and CDR2 SNEGSKA (reference sequence). The V gene lost 3 bases and the J gene lost 0 bases, with 9 bases spanning the gap. The length of the CDR3 is 14 residues. The CDR3 DNA reads TGCAGTGCTAGTCTCCGTAGCTCTGGAAACACCATATATTTT. Translation: CSASLRSSGNTIYF.

V is TRBV6-2 or TRBV6-3 and J is TRBJ1-1; D is perhaps TRBD1 (5 bases). Trimming left V 3 bases short and J 10 bases short, with 24 bases between. There are 16 residues in the CDR3. Looked up from germline, CDR1 is MNHEY and CDR2 is SVGEGT. CDR3 loop: CASSYLLAQGGAAAFF. CDR3 coding DNA: TGTGCCAGCAGTTATTTATTGGCCCAGGGAGGAGCCGCAGCTTTCTTT.

This clone was seen only a few times. The chain links TRBV6-2 or TRBV6-3 to TRBJ1-3, with TRBD1 identical over 7 bases. With 3 bases clipped from V and 0 bases from J, the junction kept 11 bases outside the gene matches. Germline-derived CDR1 and CDR2 are MNHEY and SVGEGT. The CDR3 spans 18 residues. CDR3 nucleotide sequence: TGTGCCAGCAGTTATTCCGGGACAGCCACTATCTCTGGAAACACCATATATTTT. It specifies CASSYSGTATISGNTIYF.